The sequence of this T cell receptor (beta chain) was determined in a study of blood T cell repertoires in COVID-19. As for the study in general: Samples representing acute and convalescent COVID-19 were sourced from the United States, Italy and Spain. T cells, B-cell-depleted T cells, or PBMCs provided the cDNA or gDNA that served as material.

Seattle patients were enrolled while actively infected and followed longitudinally. The germline gives CDR1 KGHSH, CDR2 LQKENI. This CDR3 is built from 17 residues. Trimming at V came to 1 base and at J to 9 bases, leaving 9 bases not matched to a gene. Authors' analysis steps: How many nucleated cells were present was estimated from reference gene primer amplification. The method was immunoSEQ multiplex PCR; TCRdb's version includes in-frame clones alone and lacks a portion of them. The V and J calls and the clone size are those of that table, but D and trimming were determined from the DNA. The table lists about 210,000 clones, about 81% of them singletons.

The chain couples TRBV18 to TRBJ2-1; 13 positions agree with TRBD2. The sequenced material came from peripheral blood. The sequence came from a woman aged 65 to 85 with COVID-19, enrolled during active disease. This CDR3 reads CASSPQGLAGERTEQFF. CDR3 nucleotide sequence: TGTGCCAGCTCACCACAAGGACTAGCGGGAGAGAGAACTGAGCAGTTCTTC. The full variable domain, its missing parts supplied by reference TRBV18 and TRBJ2-1, is NAGVMQNPRHLVRRRGQEARLRCSPMKGHSHVYWYRQLPEEGLKFMVYLQKENIIDESGMPKERFSAEFPKEGPSILRIQQVVRGDSAAYFCASSPQGLAGERTEQFFGPGTRLTVL.